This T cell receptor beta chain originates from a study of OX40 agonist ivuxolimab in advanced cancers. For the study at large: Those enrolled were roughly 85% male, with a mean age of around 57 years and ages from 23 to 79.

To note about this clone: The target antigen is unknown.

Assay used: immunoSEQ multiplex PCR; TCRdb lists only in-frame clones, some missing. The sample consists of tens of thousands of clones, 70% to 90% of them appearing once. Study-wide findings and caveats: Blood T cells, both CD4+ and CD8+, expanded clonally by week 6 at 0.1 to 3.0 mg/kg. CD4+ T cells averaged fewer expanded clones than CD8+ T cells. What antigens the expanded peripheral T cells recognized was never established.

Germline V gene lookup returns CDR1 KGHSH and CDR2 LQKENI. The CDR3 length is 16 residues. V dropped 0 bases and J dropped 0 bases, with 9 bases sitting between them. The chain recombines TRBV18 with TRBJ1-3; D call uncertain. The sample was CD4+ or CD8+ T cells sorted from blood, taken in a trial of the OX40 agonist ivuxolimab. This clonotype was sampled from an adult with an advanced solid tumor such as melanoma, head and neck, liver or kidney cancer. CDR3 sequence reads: CASSPPKGSSGNTIYF. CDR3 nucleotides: TGTGCCAGCTCACCACCGAAGGGTAGCTCTGGAAACACCATATATTTT.